This TCR beta chain was identified during a study of T-cell memory formation after mild COVID-19. Study-wide points: There was a balanced CD4/CD8 profile in clones contracting day 15 to 85, and later expanders leaned CD4+. CD4+ contracting clones were mainly CM and EM; CD8+ ones, EMRA.

TCRdb reanalysed the 5' RACE reads using MiXCR and keeps one entry per CDR3 protein. The sample yields around 34,000 distinct CDR3 sequences, 7.5% to 8% seen once. The sample holds many counts of this clonotype. Its specificity is not known. This CDR3 spans 15 amino acids. The ends were cut back, 4 bases at V and 5 bases at J, with 15 bases in the middle. Germline V gene lookup returns CDR1 SGHAT and CDR2 FQNNGV. The sequencing input was PBMCs or a T cell subset sorted from them (not recorded which). The rearrangement links TRBV11-2 to TRBJ2-1; maybe TRBD2 (6 bases). This TCR derives from a young man who had mild COVID-19 (a few samples of this study predate the infection). Cell type and time point are not known. This chain's CDR3 is CASSSEAGYNNEQFF. CDR3 nucleotide sequence: TGTGCCAGCAGCTCCGAGGCGGGGTATAACAATGAGCAGTTCTTC.